This T cell receptor beta chain was sequenced in a study of blood T cell repertoires in COVID-19. The J segment lost 4 bases and the V segment lost 5 bases, leaving 6 bases of the junction unmatched. CDR1 and CDR2 from the germline V gene are LGHDT and YNNKEL (reference sequence). This CDR3 has 16 amino acids. Sequencing was performed with immunoSEQ multiplex PCR; in TCRdb, only in-frame clones are kept and a portion is missing. The sample shows 100,000 to 150,000 clones, roughly four fifths of them seen only once. Sequencing was done on a sample of peripheral blood. The receptor was derived from a woman in her fifties or sixties with acute or convalescent COVID-19. The gene calls are TRBV3-1 (or the pseudogene TRBV3-2) and TRBJ2-2; 11 nucleotides match TRBD2. CDR3 bases: TGTGCCAGCAGCGGAACTAGCGGGAGAACCACCGGGGAGCTGTTTTTT. Translation: CASSGTSGRTTGELFF.